This T cell receptor beta chain was recovered during a study of post-analysis software for immune sequencing data. Unique molecular identifiers were present in the TCR beta cDNA libraries. Each CDR3 protein gets one entry after TCRdb re-called the PCR reads with MiXCR. The table lists about 820,000 distinct CDR3 sequences, about 53% of them singletons. As for this clonotype: Its target is not known.

General study findings and limits: Controls' normalized Chao1 diversity significantly exceeded that of multiple sclerosis patients.

What was sequenced was blood. The sequence was obtained from a girl aged 10 to 17 with multiple sclerosis.

DNA of the CDR3: TGCGCCAGCAGCCAAGATCCCCTCAGCTACGAGCAGTACTTC. This codes for CASSQDPLSYEQYF. V and J are TRBV4-1 and TRBJ2-1; D uncertain. The end of the DNA fits TRBJ2-7 better, so the J call may be wrong. The germline V gene encodes CDR1 MGHRA and CDR2 YSYEKL. The CDR3 extends over 14 amino acids.